This entry is about one T cell receptor beta chain. The target antigen is unknown. This sample is part of a study of cytomegalovirus exposure and HLA in healthy donors. Notes on the study in general: A list of around 150 TCR beta chains associated with cytomegalovirus was given. A few chains linked to CMV were shown in vitro to be specific for CMV antigens. Generally TCR sequences proved uncommon, though certain public TCRs appeared in numerous donors.

V lost 5 bases, J lost 4 bases, and 4 bases stayed unmatched. The V gene's germline CDR1 is MNHNS and CDR2 SASEGT. The CDR3 is 13 amino acids. TCRdb keeps only in-frame clones here, not all; method: immunoSEQ multiplex PCR. This table holds about 250,000 clones, about 83% found once. This clonotype originated in a man aged 18 to 30 in good health and CMV-seronegative. The chain has TRBV6-1 and TRBJ1-2; 7 bases map to TRBD1. The material sequenced was PBMCs. CDR3: CASSIGDSYGYTF. In DNA form, the CDR3 reads TGTGCCAGCAGTATCGGGGACAGCTATGGCTACACCTTC.